This TCR beta chain was sequenced during a study of shared T cell receptors in the human thymus. CDR1 and CDR2 from the germline V gene are MNHEY and SMNVEV (reference sequence). CDR3 length: 16 residues. Trimming pared 3 bases from V and 2 bases from J, leaving 15 bases between. Assay used: immunoSEQ multiplex PCR; TCRdb lists only in-frame clones, some missing. The repertoire holds hundreds of thousands of clones, with around 85% as singletons. In addition, the sample was reused for a study of human thymus T cells. That report notes: The people who donated were healthy Finnish babies having corrective surgery for congenital heart defects. Corrective cardiac surgery supplied the resected thymus tissue. Related reports documented highly overlapping thymic repertoires among unrelated individuals.

The sequencing input was thymocytes. The receptor's source is a girl under three years old with a congenital heart defect. The chain carries TRBV27 and TRBJ2-3; weak D call: TRBD1 (6 bases). The DNA for the CDR3 is TGTGCCAGCAGTTTCACACGACAGGTCGACACAGATACGCAGTATTTT. Amino acids: CASSFTRQVDTDTQYF.